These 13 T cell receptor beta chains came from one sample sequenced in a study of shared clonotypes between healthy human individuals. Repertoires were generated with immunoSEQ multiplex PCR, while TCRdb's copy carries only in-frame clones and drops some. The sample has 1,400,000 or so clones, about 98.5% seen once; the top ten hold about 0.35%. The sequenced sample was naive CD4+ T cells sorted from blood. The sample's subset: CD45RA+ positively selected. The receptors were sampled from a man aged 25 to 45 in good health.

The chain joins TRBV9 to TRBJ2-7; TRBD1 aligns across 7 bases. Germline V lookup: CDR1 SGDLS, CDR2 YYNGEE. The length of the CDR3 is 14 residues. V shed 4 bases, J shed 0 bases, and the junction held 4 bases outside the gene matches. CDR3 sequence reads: CASSPRDSSYEQYF. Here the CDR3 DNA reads TGTGCCAGCAGCCCCCGGGACAGCTCCTACGAGCAGTACTTC.

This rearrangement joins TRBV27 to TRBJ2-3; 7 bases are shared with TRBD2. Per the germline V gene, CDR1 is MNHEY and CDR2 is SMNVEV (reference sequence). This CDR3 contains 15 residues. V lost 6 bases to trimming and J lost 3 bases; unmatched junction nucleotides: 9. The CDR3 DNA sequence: TGTGCCAGCAGCGGACTAGTATTAGGAACAGATACGCAGTATTTT. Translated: CASSGLVLGTDTQYF.

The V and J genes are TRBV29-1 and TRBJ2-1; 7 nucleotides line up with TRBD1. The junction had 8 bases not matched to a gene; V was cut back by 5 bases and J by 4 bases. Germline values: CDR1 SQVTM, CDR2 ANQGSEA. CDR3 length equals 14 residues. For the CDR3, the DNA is TGCAGCGTTATAAGGGGACAGACTTACAATGAGCAGTTCTTC. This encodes CSVIRGQTYNEQFF.

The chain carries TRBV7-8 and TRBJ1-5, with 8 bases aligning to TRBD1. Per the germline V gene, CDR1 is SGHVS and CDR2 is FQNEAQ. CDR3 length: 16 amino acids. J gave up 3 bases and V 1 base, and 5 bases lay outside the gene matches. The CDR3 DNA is TGTGCCAGCAGCTTAGAGACAGGGGCTCTCAATCAGCCCCAGCATTTT. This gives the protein CASSLETGALNQPQHF.

The CDR3 region has the DNA TGTGCCAGCAGCTCGGGCGACAGGGATTACAATGAGCAGTTCTTC. This sequence encodes CASSSGDRDYNEQFF. The J gene is TRBJ2-1, the V gene TRBV28; 7 bases map to TRBD1. The CDR3 has 15 residues. V was clipped by 6 bases and J by 4 bases; unmatched bases: 9. Germline V gene lookup returns CDR1 MDHEN and CDR2 SYDVKM. Full variable domain (remainder filled in from reference TRBV28 and TRBJ2-1): DVKVTQSSRYLVKRTGEKVFLECVQDMDHENMFWYRQDPGLGLRLIYFSYDVKMKEKGDIPEGYSVSREKKERFSLILESASTNQTSMYLCASSSGDRDYNEQFFGPGTRLTVL.

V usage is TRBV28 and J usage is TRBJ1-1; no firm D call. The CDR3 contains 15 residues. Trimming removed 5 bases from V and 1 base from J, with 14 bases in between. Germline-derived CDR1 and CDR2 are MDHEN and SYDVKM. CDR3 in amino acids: CASSPGQSRNTEAFF. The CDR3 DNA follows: TGTGCCAGCAGTCCAGGTCAGAGTCGGAACACTGAAGCTTTCTTT.

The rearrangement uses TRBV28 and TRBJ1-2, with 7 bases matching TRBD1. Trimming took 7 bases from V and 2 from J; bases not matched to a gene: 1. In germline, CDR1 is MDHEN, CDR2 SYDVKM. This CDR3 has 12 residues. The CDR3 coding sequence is TGTGCCAGCAAGGGGGCGAACTATGGCTACACCTTC. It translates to CASKGANYGYTF.

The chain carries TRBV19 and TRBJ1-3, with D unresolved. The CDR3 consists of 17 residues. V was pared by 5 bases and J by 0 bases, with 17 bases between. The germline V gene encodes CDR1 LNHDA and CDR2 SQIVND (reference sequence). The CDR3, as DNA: TGTGCCAGTAGTCTATCGGCAGTTAAAGACTCTGGAAACACCATATATTTT. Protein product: CASSLSAVKDSGNTIYF.

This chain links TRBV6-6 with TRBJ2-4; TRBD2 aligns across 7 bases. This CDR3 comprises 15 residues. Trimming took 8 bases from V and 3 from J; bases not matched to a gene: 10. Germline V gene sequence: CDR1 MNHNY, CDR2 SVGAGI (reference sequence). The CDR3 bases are TGTGCCAGCTTTAGCCTAGCGGCCAACAAAAACATTCAGTACTTC. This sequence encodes CASFSLAANKNIQYF.

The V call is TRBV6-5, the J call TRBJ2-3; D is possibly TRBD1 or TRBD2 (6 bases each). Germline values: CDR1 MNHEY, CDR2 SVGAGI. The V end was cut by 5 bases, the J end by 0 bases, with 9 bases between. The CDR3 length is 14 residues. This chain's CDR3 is CASSTGTSTDTQYF. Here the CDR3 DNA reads TGTGCCAGCAGTACAGGGACTAGCACAGATACGCAGTATTTT.

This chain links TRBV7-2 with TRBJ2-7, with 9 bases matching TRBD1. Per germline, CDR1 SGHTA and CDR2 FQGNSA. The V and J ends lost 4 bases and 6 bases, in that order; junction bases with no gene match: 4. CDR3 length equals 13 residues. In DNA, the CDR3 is TGTGCCAGCAGCTCACAGGGGGCAAGCGAGCAGTACTTC. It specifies CASSSQGASEQYF.

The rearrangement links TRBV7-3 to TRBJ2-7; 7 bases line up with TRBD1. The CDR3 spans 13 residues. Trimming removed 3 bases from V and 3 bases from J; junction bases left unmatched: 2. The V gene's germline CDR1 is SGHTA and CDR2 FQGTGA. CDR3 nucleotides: TGTGCCAGCAGCTTGGACAGGTACTACGAGCAGTACTTC. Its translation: CASSLDRYYEQYF. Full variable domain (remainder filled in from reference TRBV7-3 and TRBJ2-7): GAGVSQTPSNKVTEKGKYVELRCDPISGHTALYWYRQSLGQGPEFLIYFQGTGAADDSGLPNDRFFAVRPEGSVSTLKIQRTERGDSAVYLCASSLDRYYEQYFGPGTRLTVT.

The CDR3 spells CASSVGIREDYGYTF. The CDR3 DNA reads TGTGCCAGCAGCGTAGGGATCAGGGAGGACTATGGCTACACCTTC. The J gene is TRBJ1-2, the V gene TRBV9, with a weak D call TRBD1 (5 bases). V lost 0 bases and J 3 bases, leaving 12 bases between the germline ends. Germline lookup yields CDR1 SGDLS and CDR2 YYNGEE. This CDR3 has 15 amino acids. Full variable domain (rest looked up from reference TRBV9 and TRBJ1-2): DSGVTQTPKHLITATGQRVTLRCSPRSGDLSVYWYQQSLDQGLQFLIQYYNGEERAKGNILERFSAQQFPDLHSELNLSSLELGDSALYFCASSVGIREDYGYTFGSGTRLTVV.